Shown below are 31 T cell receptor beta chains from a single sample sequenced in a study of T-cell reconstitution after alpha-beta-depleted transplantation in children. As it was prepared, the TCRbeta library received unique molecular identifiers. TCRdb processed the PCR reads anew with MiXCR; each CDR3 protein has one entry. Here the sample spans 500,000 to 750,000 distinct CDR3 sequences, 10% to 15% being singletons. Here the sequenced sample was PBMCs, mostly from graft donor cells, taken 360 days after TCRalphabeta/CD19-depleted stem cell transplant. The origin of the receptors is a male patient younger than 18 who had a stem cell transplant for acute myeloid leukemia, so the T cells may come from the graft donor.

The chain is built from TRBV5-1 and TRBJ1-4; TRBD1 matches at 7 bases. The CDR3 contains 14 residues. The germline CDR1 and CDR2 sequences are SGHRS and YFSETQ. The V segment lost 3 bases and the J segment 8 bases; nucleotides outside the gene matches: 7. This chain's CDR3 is CASSSQTGSEKLFF. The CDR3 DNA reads TGCGCCAGCAGCTCACAGACAGGGTCGGAAAAACTGTTTTTT.

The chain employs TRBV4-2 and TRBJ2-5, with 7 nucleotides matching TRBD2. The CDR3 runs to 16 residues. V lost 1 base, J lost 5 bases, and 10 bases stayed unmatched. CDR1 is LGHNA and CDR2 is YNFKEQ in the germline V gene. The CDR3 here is CASSQVEAGVGETQYF. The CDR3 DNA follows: TGTGCCAGCAGCCAAGTAGAGGCGGGAGTTGGGGAGACCCAGTACTTC.

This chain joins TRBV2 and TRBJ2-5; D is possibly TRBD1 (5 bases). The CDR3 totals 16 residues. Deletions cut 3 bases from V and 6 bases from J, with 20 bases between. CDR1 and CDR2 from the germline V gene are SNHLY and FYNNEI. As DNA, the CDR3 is TGTGCCAGCAGTGAGGGGCAGGTTGGTAGGCAAAAGACCCAGTACTTC. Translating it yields CASSEGQVGRQKTQYF.

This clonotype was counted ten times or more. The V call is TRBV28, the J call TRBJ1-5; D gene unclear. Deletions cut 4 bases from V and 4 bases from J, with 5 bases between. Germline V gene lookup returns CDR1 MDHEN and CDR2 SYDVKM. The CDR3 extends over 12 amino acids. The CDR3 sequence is CASSWPNQPQHF. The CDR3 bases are TGTGCCAGCAGTTGGCCTAATCAGCCCCAGCATTTT.

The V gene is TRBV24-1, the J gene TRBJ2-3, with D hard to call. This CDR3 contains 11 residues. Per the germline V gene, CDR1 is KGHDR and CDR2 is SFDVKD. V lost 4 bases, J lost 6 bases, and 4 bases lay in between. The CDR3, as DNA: TGTGCCACCAGTGACTTGGATACGCAGTATTTT. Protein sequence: CATSDLDTQYF.

The CDR3 nucleotides read TGTGCCAGCAGTTTCCTATCCCCCGACAATAGCTATGGCTACACCTTC. Amino acid sequence: CASSFLSPDNSYGYTF. The chain is built from TRBV27 and TRBJ1-2; no firm D call. Germline values: CDR1 MNHEY, CDR2 SMNVEV (reference sequence). The V end lost 3 bases, the J end lost 4 bases, and 18 bases lay between the germline ends. The CDR3 is made up of 16 amino acids.

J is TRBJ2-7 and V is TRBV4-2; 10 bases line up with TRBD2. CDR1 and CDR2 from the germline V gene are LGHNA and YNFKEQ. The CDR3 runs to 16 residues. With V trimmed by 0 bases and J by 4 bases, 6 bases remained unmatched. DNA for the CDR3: TGTGCCAGCAGCCAAGAGCGAGCTAGCGGGAGTTACGAGCAGTACTTC. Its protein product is CASSQERASGSYEQYF.

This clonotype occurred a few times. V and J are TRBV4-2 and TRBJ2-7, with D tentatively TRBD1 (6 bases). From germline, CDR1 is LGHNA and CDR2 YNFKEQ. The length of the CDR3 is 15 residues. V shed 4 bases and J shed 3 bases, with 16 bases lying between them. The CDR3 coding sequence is TGTGCCAGCAGCCCTTACAGGGAAGTGCTCTACGAGCAGTACTTC. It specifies CASSPYREVLYEQYF.

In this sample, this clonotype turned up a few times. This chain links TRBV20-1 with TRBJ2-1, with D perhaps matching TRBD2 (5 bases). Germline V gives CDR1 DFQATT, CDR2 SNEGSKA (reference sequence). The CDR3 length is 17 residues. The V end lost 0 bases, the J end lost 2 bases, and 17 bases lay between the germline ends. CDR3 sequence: CSARDPGGRITYNEQFF. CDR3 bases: TGCAGTGCTAGAGACCCCGGCGGGCGAATAACCTACAATGAGCAGTTCTTC.

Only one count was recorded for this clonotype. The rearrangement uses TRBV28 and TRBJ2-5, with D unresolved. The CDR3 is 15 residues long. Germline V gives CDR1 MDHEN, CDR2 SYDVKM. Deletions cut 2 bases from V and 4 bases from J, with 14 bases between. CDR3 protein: CASSLDAGLGETQYF. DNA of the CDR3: TGTGCCAGCAGTTTAGATGCTGGGTTAGGAGAGACCCAGTACTTC.

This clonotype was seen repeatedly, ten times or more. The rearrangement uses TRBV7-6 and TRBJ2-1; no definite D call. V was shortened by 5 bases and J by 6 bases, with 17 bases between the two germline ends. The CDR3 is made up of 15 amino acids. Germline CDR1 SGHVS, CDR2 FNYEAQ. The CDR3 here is CASSQTSVPLNEQFF. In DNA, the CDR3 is TGTGCCAGCAGCCAAACCTCAGTCCCCCTCAATGAGCAGTTCTTC.

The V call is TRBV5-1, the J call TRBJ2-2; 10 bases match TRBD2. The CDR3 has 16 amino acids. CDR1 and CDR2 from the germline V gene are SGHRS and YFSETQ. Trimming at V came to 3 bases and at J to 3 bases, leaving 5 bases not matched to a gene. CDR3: CASSWTSGRHTGELFF. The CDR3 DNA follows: TGCGCCAGCAGCTGGACTAGCGGCCGTCACACCGGGGAGCTGTTTTTT.

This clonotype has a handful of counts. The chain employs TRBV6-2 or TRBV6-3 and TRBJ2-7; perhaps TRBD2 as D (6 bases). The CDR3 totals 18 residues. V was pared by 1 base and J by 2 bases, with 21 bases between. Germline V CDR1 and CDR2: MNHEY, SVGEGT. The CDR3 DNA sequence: TGTGCCAGCAGTTACTGGGGGACGAGCGTCCGGGGGACCTACGAGCAGTACTTC. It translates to CASSYWGTSVRGTYEQYF.

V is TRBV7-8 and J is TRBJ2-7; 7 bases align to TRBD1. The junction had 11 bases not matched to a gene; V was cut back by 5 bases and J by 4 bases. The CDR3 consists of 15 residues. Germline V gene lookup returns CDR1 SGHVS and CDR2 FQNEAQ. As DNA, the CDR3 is TGTGCCAGCAGCCCGCACAGGGGAAAGAGGTACGAGCAGTACTTC. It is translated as CASSPHRGKRYEQYF. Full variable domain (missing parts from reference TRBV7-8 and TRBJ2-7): GAGVSQSPRYKVAKRGQDVALRCDPISGHVSLFWYQQALGQGPEFLTYFQNEAQLDKSGLPSDRFFAERPEGSVSTLKIQRTQQEDSAVYLCASSPHRGKRYEQYFGPGTRLTVT.

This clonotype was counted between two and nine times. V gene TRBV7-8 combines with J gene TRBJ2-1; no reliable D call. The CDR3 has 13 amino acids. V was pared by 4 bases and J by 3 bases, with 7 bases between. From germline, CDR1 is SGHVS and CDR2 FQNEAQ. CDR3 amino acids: CASSSRIYNEQFF. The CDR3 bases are TGTGCCAGCAGCTCGAGGATCTACAATGAGCAGTTCTTC.

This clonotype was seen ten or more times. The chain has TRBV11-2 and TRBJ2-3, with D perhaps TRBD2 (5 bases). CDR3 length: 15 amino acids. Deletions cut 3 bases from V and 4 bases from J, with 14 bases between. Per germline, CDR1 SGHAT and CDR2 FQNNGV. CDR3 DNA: TGTGCCAGCAGCTTGCGGAGAGGGCCCTCAGATACGCAGTATTTT. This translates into CASSLRRGPSDTQYF.

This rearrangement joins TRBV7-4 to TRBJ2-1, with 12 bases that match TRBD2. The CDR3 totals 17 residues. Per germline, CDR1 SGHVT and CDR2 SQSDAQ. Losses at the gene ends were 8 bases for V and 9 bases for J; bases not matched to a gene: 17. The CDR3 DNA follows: TGTGCCAGCTCTTCTAGCGGGAGGGCTAGACCCTTCGGTGAGCAGTTCTTC. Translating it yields CASSSSGRARPFGEQFF.

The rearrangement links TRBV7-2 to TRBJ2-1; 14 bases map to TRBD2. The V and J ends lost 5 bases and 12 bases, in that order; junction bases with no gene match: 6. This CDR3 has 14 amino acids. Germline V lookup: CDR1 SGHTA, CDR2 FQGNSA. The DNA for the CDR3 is TGTGCCAGCAGCCAGACTAGCGGGAGGGCCGGGCAGTTCTTC. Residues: CASSQTSGRAGQFF.

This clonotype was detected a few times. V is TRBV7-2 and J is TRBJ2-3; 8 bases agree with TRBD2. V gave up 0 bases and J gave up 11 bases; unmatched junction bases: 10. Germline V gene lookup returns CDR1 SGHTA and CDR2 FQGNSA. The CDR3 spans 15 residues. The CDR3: CASSLALAGGGGQYF. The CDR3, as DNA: TGTGCCAGCAGCTTAGCGCTAGCGGGTGGGGGGGGGCAGTATTTT. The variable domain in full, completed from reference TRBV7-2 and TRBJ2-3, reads GAGVSQSPSNKVTEKGKDVELRCDPISGHTALYWYRQSLGQGLEFLIYFQGNSAPDKSGLPSDRFSAERTGGSVSTLTIQRTQQEDSAVYLCASSLALAGGGGQYFGPGTRLTVL.

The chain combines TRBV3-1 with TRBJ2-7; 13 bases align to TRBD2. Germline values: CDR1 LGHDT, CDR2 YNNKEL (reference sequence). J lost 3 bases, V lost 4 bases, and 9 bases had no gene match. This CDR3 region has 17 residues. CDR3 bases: TGTGCCAGCAGCCTAATCCCGGGACTAGCGGGAAGCTACGAGCAGTACTTC. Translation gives CASSLIPGLAGSYEQYF.

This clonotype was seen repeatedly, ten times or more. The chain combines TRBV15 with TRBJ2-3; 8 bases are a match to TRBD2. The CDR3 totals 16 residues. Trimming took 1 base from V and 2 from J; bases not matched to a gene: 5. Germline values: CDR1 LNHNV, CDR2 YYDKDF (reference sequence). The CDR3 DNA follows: TGTGCCACCAGCAGAGTGGCGGGAGGCCACACAGATACGCAGTATTTT. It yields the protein CATSRVAGGHTDTQYF.

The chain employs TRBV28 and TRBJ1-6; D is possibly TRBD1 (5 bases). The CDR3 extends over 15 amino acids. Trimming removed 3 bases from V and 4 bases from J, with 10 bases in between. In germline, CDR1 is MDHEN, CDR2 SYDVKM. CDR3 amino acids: CASSLAAGYNSPLHF. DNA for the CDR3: TGTGCCAGCAGTTTGGCGGCAGGGTATAATTCACCCCTCCACTTT.

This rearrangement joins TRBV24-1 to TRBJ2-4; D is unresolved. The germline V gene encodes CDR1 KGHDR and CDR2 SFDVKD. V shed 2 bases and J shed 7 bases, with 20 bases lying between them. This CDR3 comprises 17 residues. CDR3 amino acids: CATSDSMLVGTRNIQYF. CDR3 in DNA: TGTGCCACCAGTGATTCCATGTTGGTAGGCACGAGGAACATTCAGTACTTC.

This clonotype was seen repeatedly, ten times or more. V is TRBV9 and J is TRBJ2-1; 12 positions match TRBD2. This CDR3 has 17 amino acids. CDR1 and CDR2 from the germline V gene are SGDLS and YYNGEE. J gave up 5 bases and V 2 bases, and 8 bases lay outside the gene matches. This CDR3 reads CASSVSLTSGGNNEQFF. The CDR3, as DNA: TGTGCCAGCAGCGTCTCTTTGACTAGCGGGGGTAACAATGAGCAGTTCTTC.

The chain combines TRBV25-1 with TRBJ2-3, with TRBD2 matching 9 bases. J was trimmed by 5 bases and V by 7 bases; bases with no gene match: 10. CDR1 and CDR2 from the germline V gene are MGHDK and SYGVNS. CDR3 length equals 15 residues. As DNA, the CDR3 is TGTGCCAGCACCAATTTAGCGGGGGCGGGAGATACGCAGTATTTT. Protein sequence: CASTNLAGAGDTQYF. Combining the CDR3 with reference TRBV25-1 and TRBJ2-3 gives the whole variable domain EADIYQTPRYLVIGTGKKITLECSQTMGHDKMYWYQQDPGMELHLIHYSYGVNSTEKGDLSSESTVSRIRTEHFPLTLESARPSHTSQYLCASTNLAGAGDTQYFGPGTRLTVL.

CDR3 protein: CASSPNRVLIHNEQFF. DNA for the CDR3: TGTGCCAGCAGCCCAAACAGGGTTCTTATCCACAATGAGCAGTTCTTC. The rearrangement uses TRBV7-8 and TRBJ2-1, with D maybe TRBD1 (6 bases). The CDR3 length is 16 residues. Germline V gene sequence: CDR1 SGHVS, CDR2 FQNEAQ. Trimming removed 5 bases from V and 5 bases from J, with 19 bases in between.

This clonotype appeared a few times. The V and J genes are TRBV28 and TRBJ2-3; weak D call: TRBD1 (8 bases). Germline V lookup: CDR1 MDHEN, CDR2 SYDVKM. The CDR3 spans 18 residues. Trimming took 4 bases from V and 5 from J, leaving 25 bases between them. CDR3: CASSWPQGAGEWKDTQYF. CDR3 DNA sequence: TGTGCCAGCAGTTGGCCCCAGGGGGCGGGAGAATGGAAAGATACGCAGTATTTT.

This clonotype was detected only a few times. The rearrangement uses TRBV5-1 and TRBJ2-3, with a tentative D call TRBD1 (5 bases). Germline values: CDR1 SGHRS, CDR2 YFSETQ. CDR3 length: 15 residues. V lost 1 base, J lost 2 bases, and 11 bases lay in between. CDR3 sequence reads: CASSLTGPNTDTQYF. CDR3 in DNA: TGCGCCAGCAGCTTGACAGGTCCCAACACAGATACGCAGTATTTT.

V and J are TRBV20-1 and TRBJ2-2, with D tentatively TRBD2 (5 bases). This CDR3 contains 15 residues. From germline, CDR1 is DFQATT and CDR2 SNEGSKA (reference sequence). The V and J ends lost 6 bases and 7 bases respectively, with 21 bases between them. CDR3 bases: TGCAGTGCCACCCGCGACGGGCGAGGGCTCGGGGAGCTGTTTTTT. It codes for CSATRDGRGLGELFF.

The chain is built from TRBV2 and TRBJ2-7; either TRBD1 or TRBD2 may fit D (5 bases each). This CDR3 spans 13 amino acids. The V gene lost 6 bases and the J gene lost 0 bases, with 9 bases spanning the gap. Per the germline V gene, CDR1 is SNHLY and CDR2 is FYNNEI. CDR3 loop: CASRGTISYEQYF. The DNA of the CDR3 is TGTGCCAGCAGAGGGACGATCTCCTACGAGCAGTACTTC.

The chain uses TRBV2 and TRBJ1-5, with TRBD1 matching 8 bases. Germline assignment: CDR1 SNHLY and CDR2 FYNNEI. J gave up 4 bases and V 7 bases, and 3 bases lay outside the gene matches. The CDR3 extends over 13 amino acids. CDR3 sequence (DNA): TGTGCCAGCAACCGGGACAGGAATCAGCCCCAGCATTTT. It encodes CASNRDRNQPQHF.